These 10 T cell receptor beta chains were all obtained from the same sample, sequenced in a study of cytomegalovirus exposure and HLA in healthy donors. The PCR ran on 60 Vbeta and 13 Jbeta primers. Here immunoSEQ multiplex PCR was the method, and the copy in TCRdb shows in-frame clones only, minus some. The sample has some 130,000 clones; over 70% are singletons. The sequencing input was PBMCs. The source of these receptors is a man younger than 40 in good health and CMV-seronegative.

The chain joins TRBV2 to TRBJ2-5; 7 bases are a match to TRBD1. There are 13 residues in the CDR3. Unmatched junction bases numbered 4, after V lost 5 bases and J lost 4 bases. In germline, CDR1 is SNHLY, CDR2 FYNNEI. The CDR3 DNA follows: TGTGCCAGCAGTCCGACAGGGAGAGAGACCCAGTACTTC. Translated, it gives CASSPTGRETQYF.

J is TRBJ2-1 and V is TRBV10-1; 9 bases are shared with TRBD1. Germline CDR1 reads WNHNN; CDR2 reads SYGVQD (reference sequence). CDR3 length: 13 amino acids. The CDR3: CGILDRGKGEQFF. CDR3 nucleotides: TGCGGGATCTTGGACAGGGGTAAAGGTGAGCAGTTCTTC.

CDR3 sequence: CASTATSATDTQYF. Here the CDR3 DNA reads TGTGCCAGCACTGCGACTAGCGCCACAGATACGCAGTATTTT. The rearrangement joins TRBV28 to TRBJ2-3; 8 bases are shared with TRBD2. There are 14 residues in the CDR3. Looked up from germline, CDR1 is MDHEN and CDR2 is SYDVKM. V lost 7 bases to trimming and J lost 2 bases; unmatched junction nucleotides: 5.

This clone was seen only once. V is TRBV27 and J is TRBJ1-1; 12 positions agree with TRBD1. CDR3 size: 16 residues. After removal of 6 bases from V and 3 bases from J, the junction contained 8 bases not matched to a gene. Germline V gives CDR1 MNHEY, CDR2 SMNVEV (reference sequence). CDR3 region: CASSLTGTGGYTEAFF. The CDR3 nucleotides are TGTGCCAGCAGCTTAACCGGGACAGGGGGCTACACTGAAGCTTTCTTT.

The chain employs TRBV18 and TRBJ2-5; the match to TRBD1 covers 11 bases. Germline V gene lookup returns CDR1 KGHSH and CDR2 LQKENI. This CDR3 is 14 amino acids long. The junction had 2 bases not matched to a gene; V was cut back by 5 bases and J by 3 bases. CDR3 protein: CASSGTGGEETQYF. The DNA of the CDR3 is TGTGCCAGCTCAGGGACAGGGGGTGAAGAGACCCAGTACTTC.

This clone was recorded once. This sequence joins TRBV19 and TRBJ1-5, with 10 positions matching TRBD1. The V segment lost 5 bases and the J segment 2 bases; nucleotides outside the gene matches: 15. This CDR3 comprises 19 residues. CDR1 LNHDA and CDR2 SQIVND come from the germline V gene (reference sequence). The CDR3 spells CASSPLRTGGPHGNQPQHF. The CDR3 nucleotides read TGTGCCAGTAGTCCCCTCCGGACAGGGGGGCCGCATGGCAATCAGCCCCAGCATTTT.

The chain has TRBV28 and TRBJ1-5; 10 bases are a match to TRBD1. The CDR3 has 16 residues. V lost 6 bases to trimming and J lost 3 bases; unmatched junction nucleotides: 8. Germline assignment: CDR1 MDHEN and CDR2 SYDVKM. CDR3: CASRAVTGGVNQPQHF. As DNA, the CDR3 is TGTGCCAGCAGGGCCGTGACAGGGGGCGTCAATCAGCCCCAGCATTTT.

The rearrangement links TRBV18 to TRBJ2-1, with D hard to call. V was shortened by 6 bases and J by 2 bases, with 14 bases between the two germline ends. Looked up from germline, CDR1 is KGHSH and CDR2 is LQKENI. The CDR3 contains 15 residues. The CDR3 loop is CASSTPTGPYNEQFF. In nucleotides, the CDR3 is TGTGCCAGCTCCACCCCGACGGGTCCCTACAATGAGCAGTTCTTC.

This chain's CDR3 is CSVEVGLAKQFF. DNA for the CDR3: TGCAGCGTTGAGGTGGGTCTAGCCAAGCAGTTCTTC. The chain recombines TRBV29-1 with TRBJ2-1; maybe TRBD2 (5 bases). This CDR3 contains 12 residues. The V end was cut by 3 bases, the J end by 11 bases, with 14 bases between. The germline gives CDR1 SQVTM, CDR2 ANQGSEA.

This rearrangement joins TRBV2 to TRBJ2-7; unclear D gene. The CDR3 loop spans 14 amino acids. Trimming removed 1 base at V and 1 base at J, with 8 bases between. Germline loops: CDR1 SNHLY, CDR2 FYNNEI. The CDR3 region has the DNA TGTGCCAGCAGTGAAGTCGGAGCATCCTACGAGCAGTACTTC. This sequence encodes CASSEVGASYEQYF. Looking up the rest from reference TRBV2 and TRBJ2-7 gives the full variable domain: EPEVTQTPSHQVTQMGQEVILRCVPISNHLYFYWYRQILGQKVEFLVSFYNNEISEKSEIFDDQFSVERPDGSNFTLKIRSTKLEDSAMYFCASSEVGASYEQYFGPGTRLTVT.